This T cell receptor (beta chain) was observed in a study of cytomegalovirus exposure and HLA in healthy donors (dated by TCRdb to about 2017). With respect to the entire study: An earlier analysis of approximately 640 of the donors reported 250 to 300 Gb of sequence data and 120 million or so unique TCR beta sequences from around 200 million T cells. An early release covering about 600 HLA-typed donors comprised about 300 gigabases of sequencing data and roughly 86 million unique TCR sequences. Of the 300 to 500 genotyped donors, 75% to 85% were placed in the genetic ancestry cluster associated with self-reported Caucasian donors. The aim of the study was to test whether cataloging public T cell receptors could identify signatures of past pathogen exposure. The study used immunosequencing to profile the T cell repertoires of 666 subjects and linked those repertoires to cytomegalovirus serostatus. In addition to the first cohort of around 670 subjects, a separate validation cohort of 120 different subjects was used. To predict cytomegalovirus infection status, the study combined high-throughput TCR immunosequencing, statistical association of individual TCRs with disease status, and machine learning. To study patterns of TCR occurrence, a later analysis re-analyzed previously published TCR beta repertoires from 600 to 750 donors and added high-resolution HLA genotyping. Rather than drawing on any new phenotypic data, the later analysis identified candidate immune exposures from TCR beta sequences and the way those sequences occurred across donors. In an earlier analysis of a few hundred of the donors, high-throughput TCR beta sequencing was used to judge whether each TCR beta V gene segment behaved as functional or pseudogenic. Alongside the repertoire data, information on donor age, sex, ethnicity and CMV serostatus was compiled. In a later genetic analysis, genome-wide SNP genotypes for 398 of the 666 donors were used, and that subset was treated as a discovery cohort. All discovery cohort repertoires had been generated using a single sequencing platform. HLA typing covered class I and class II loci at four-digit resolution. Typing coverage varied by locus: roughly 629-640 donors for A, B, C, DRB1 and DQB1; under 550 for DQA1; around 570 for DPA1; under 490 for DPB1. Because of strong linkage in the cohort, five DR-DQ haplotypes were treated as single units for association and clustering. On average, roughly 250,000 unique TCR beta nucleotide sequences were sequenced per donor among roughly 430 genotyped donors of the cohort, with roughly 18% of those sequences being non-productive.

With regard to this clone: Its antigen remains undetermined. No base-level quality is on record; no much larger clone is a single base apart.

Libraries were constructed by the immunoSEQ multiplex PCR assay. The multiplex PCR relied on a mix of 60 forward primers for TCR Vbeta segments and 13 reverse primers for TCR Jbeta segments. Amplification of the CDR3 region of rearranged TCR beta genes was performed with a multiplex PCR assay on genomic DNA. The amplified TCR beta libraries were sequenced on the Illumina HiSeq System as 87-base-pair reads. Per the source publication's procedure: Across the roughly 640 repertoires, a later analysis counted tens of millions of unique TCR beta chains, some 11 million of which were shared by at least two donors. To remove PCR and sequencing errors, raw reads were error-corrected and collapsed into unique sequences using a nearest-neighbor algorithm that merged closely related sequences. To assign V, D and J gene segments, CDR3 sequences were aligned to IMGT reference sequences. Each retained sequence needed at least a six-nucleotide match to both a V gene segment and a J gene segment. Rearrangements were called productive when the CDR3 lacked stop codons and stayed in frame with V and J; all others were non-productive. CDR3 was defined according to IMGT convention as the region running from the second conserved V-encoded cysteine to the conserved J-encoded phenylalanine. Sequences without an unambiguous match to a single V gene segment were excluded from the earlier analysis of 450 to 650 of the donors. An earlier analysis of about 590 of the donors classified V segments as functional when productive rearrangements were above 56.7% and as segregating when the standard deviation between donors was above 5%. A statistical classification framework was developed to diagnose cytomegalovirus status using the catalog of TCR beta chain sequences. V and J gene assignment, in a later analysis, came from comparing TCR nucleotide sequences with IMGT/GENE-DB human TR gene sequences. A later analysis assigned CDR3 sequences and most-parsimonious VDJ recombination scenarios with the TCRdist pipeline. In a later analysis, each TCR beta chain was defined by its CDR3 amino acid sequence together with its V-gene family, and reads without a unique V-gene family were excluded. To address suspected cross-contamination and a sequencing artifact, a later analysis removed roughly 640 highly shared, low-generation-probability nucleotide sequences. In a later analysis, a clonal expansion index was calculated for each public chain from normalized within-repertoire ranks of inferred template counts. In a later analysis, generation probabilities were computed with a VDJ recombination model fitted to out-of-frame rearrangements, and the resulting probabilities were checked against IGoR. In a later analysis, TCR-TCR, TCR-HLA and TCR-CMV co-occurrence was scored with hypergeometric tests, and a repertoire-size bias correction was applied to TCR pairs. To estimate false discovery rates, a later analysis permuted the HLA or CMV assignments 20 times. In a later analysis, co-occurring TCRs were grouped with DBSCAN, and TCRdist sequence similarity was added when clustering was performed within HLA-allele-positive subsets. Repertoires with fewer than 30,000 or more than 120,000 public chains were left out of co-occurrence clustering, as were a handful of repertoires with anomalous nucleotide sharing. TCRdb took this table from immuneACCESS and kept in-frame rearrangements with V and J called. Such tables lack part of the clones; where checked against another copy, unresolved V genes explain under half of the gap, and the rest is unexplained. V and J calls and clone size are given by that table; D and trimming were obtained from the DNA. The sample table shows approximately 220,000 clones, and over 65% are seen once. The ten most abundant clones make up under 0.8% of the sample.

In total, roughly 670 healthy bone marrow donors made up the cohort. At the time of sampling, every cohort member was nominally healthy, though immune exposures that went unrecorded were likely present. The donor tested CMV seronegative, placing the donor among the 352 seronegative members of the cohort. Each donor provided a peripheral blood sample, and peripheral blood mononuclear cells were used for TCR beta sequencing. Genomic DNA extraction from the blood cell samples was performed with the Qiagen DNeasy Blood Extraction Kit. Germline trimming: 4 bases from V, 8 bases from J; junction bases outside gene matches: 17. As encoded in the germline V gene, CDR1 is SGHDT while CDR2 is YYEEEE. Reading from cysteine to phenylalanine, the CDR3 counts 18 amino acids. CDR3 DNA only is kept here, 54 bases in frame from base 1. Summary of the overall study and its limitations: A cluster of highly shared sequence variants was judged likely to be a technical artifact of the sequencing pipeline. According to a later genetic analysis, donors in an Asian-associated ancestry cluster had fewer N-insertions in productive TCRs than the approximately 700-donor mean. The earlier analysis of fewer than 750 of the donors excluded roughly 17 rarely observed V segments, including chromosome 9 orphons, because counts were too low. A later analysis reported that several top co-occurrence clusters appeared linked to parvovirus B19, influenza, CMV and Epstein-Barr virus. For the cohort, immune exposure information was limited to CMV serostatus. The cohort was sequenced for TCR beta chains only, and without alpha or paired-chain data the features that could be detected were limited. It was suggested by the authors that the approach could potentially be generalized to other disease states and immunological phenotypes. The study listed approximately 150 TCR beta chains as associated with cytomegalovirus. Across donors, most TCR sequences were observed very rarely, whereas some public TCRs were present in many individuals. Specific HLA alleles were associated with over 15,000 TCR beta sequences at a false discovery rate of 0.05 in a later analysis. Correlated functional status among segregating V segments might be attributable to linkage disequilibrium, but an unknown experimental factor could not be ruled out. Presence/absence analyses assumed roughly uniform sequencing depth across donors, an assumption that may not hold. An earlier analysis of approximately 530 of the donors showed that most TCR beta V segments appeared in productive rearrangements either about 90% or about 30% of the time, which broadly matched IMGT annotations. When HLA alleles, especially DR and DQ, strongly co-occurred, TCR associations were difficult to assign to individual alleles. Compared with equally common non-associated chains, HLA-associated TCR beta chains in a later analysis were more clonally expanded and had lower generation probabilities. In vitro tests confirmed that three of the cytomegalovirus-associated TCR beta chains recognize cytomegalovirus antigens. V-gene and J-gene trimming of TCR beta chains was associated with a missense DCLRE1C variant in a later genetic analysis, and the association was replicated in an independent cohort. In both the original and validation cohorts, the classifier was reported to diagnose cytomegalovirus status with high specificity and sensitivity. A further reported finding was that TCR beta sequences accurately predicted the HLA-A and HLA-B alleles for most subjects in the first cohort. A later analysis found that TCR association rates varied across HLA loci, with DRB1 alleles showing the most associated TCRs and HLA-C alleles the fewest. Because the 87-base-pair reads could not distinguish some IMGT-functional V segments, including TRBV6-2 and TRBV6-3, those segments were excluded. Because HLA typing was missing for some donors at each locus, association tests included only the typed subset. According to a later analysis, most CMV-associated TCR beta chains appeared to be HLA-restricted, and the HLA associations seemed to be driven largely by CMV exposure.

Rearrangement joined TRBV5-6 to TRBJ2-6; 8 middle bases align to TRBD1. The TCR comes from a man between 18 and 35 years old in good health and CMV-seronegative. Input material: PBMCs. The DNA sequence reads TGTGCCAGCAGCGGAGGGGACAGGACTCGTCCCGTGACCAACGTCCTGACTTTC. This translates into CASSGGDRTRPVTNVLTF.